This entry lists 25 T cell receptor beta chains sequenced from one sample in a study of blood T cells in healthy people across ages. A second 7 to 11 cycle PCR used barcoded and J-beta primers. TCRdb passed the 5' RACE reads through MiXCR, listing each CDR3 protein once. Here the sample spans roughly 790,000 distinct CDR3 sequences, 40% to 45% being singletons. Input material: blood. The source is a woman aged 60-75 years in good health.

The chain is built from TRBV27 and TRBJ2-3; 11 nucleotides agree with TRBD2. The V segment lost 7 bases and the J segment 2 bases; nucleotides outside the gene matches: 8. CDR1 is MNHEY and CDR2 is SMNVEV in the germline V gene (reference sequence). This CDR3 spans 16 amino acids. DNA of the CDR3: TGTGCCAGCAAGAGCGGGACTAGCGGATACACAGATACGCAGTATTTT. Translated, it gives CASKSGTSGYTDTQYF.

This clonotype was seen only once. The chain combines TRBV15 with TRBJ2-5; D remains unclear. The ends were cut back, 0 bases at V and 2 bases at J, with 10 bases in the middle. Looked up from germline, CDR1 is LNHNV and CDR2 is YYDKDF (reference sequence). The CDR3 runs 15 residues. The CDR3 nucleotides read TGTGCCACCAGCAGAGACTCGACAAGGCAAGAGACCCAGTACTTC. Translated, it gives CATSRDSTRQETQYF.

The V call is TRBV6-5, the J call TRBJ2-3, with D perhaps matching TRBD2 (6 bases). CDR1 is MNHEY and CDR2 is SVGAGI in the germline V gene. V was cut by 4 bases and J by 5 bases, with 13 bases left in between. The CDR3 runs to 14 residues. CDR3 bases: TGTGCCAGCAGTTTCGACGGGGGAGAAGATACGCAGTATTTT. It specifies CASSFDGGEDTQYF.

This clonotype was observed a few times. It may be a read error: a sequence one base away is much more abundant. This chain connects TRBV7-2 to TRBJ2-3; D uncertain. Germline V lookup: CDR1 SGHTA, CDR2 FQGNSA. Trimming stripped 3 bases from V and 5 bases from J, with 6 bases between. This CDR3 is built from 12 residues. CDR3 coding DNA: TGTGCCAGCAGCTTGGTCATAGATACGCAGTATTTT. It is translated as CASSLVIDTQYF.

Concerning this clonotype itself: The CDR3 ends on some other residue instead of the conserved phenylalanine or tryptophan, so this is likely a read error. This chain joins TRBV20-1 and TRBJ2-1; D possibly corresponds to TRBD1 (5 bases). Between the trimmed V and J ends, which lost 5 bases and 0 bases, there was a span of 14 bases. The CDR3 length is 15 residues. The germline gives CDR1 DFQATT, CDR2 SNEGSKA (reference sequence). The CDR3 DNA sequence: TGCAGTGCTCTAGGGGTAGGAAGCTCCTACAATGAGCAGTTCCTC. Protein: CSALGVGSSYNEQFL.

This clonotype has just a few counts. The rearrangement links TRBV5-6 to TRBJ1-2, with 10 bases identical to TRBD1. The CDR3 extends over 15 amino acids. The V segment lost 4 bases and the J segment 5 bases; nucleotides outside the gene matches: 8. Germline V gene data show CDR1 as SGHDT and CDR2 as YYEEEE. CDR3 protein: CASSATTGGEYGYTF. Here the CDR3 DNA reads TGTGCCAGCAGCGCAACGACAGGGGGCGAGTATGGCTACACCTTC. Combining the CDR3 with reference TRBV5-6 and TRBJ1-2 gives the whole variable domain DAGVTQSPTHLIKTRGQQVTLRCSPKSGHDTVSWYQQALGQGPQFIFQYYEEEERQRGNFPDRFSGHQFPNYSSELNVNALLLGDSALYLCASSATTGGEYGYTFGSGTRLTVV.

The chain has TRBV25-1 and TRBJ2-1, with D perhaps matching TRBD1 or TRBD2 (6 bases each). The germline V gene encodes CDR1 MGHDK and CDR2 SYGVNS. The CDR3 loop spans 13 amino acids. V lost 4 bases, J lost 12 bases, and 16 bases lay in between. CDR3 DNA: TGTGCCAGCAGTGGAGACCCAGGAGGGGGGCAGTTCTTC. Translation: CASSGDPGGGQFF.

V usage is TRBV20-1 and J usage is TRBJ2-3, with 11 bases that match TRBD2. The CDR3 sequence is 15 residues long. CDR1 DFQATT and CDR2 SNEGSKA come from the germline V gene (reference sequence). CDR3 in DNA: TGCAGCGCTCCCTTAGCGGGGGGGCTTGGAGATACGCAGTATTTT. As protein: CSAPLAGGLGDTQYF.

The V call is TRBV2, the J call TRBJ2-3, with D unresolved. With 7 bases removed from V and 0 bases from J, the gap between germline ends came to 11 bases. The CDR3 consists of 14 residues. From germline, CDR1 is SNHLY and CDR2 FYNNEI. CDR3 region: CASNPGPSTDTQYF. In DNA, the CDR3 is TGTGCCAGCAACCCGGGCCCCAGCACAGATACGCAGTATTTT.

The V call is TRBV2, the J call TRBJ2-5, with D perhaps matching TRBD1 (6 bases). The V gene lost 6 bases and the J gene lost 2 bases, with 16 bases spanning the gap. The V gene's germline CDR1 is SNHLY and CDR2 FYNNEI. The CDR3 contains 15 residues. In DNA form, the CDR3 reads TGTGCCAGCAGGAACCCATGGGGACAACAAGAGACCCAGTACTTC. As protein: CASRNPWGQQETQYF.

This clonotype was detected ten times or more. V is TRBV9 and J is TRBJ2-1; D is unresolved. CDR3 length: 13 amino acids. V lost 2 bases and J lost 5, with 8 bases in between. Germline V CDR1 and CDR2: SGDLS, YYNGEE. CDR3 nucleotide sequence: TGTGCCAGCAGCGTCGGCCCAAACAATGAGCAGTTCTTC. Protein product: CASSVGPNNEQFF.

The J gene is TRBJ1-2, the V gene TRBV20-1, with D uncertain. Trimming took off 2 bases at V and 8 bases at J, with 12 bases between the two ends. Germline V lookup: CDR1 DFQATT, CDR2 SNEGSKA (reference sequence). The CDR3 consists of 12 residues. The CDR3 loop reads CSARFGPGGYTF. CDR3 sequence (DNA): TGCAGTGCTAGATTCGGGCCGGGGGGCTACACCTTC.

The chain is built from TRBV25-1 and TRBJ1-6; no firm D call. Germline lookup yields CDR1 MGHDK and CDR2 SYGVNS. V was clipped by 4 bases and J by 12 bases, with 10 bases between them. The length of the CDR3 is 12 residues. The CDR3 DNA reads TGTGCCAGCAGTGTAGCCAGGCTACCCCTCCACTTT. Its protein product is CASSVARLPLHF.

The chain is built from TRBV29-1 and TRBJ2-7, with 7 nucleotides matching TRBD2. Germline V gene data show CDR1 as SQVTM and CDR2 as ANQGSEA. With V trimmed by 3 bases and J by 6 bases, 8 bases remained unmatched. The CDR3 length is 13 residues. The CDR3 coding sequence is TGCAGCGTTGAGGTGGGGGGGTCTGGCGAGCAGTACTTC. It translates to CSVEVGGSGEQYF.

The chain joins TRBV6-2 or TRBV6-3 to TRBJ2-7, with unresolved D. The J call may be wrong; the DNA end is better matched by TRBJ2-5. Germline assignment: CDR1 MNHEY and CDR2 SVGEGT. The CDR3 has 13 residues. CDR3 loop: CASIKSGRETQYF. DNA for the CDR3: TGTGCCAGCATCAAATCAGGTCGAGAGACCCAGTACTTC.

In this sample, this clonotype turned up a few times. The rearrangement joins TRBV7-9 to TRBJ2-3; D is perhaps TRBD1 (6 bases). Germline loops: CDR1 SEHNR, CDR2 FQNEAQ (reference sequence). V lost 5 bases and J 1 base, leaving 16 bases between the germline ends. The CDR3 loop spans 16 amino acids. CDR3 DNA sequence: TGTGCCAGCAGCGCATTACAGGGACGGGGCACAGATACGCAGTATTTT. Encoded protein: CASSALQGRGTDTQYF.

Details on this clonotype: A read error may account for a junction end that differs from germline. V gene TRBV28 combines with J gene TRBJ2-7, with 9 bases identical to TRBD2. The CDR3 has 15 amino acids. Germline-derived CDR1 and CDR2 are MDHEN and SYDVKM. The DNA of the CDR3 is TGTGCCACCCAGGCCCGACTAGCGGCCTCCTACGAGAAGTACTTC. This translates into CATQARLAASYEKYF.

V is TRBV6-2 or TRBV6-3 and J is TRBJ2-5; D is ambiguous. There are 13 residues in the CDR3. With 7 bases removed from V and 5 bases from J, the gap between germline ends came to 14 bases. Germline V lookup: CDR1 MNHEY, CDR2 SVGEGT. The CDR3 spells CASMPRGGETQYF. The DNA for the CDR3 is TGTGCCAGCATGCCCCGAGGTGGGGAGACCCAGTACTTC.

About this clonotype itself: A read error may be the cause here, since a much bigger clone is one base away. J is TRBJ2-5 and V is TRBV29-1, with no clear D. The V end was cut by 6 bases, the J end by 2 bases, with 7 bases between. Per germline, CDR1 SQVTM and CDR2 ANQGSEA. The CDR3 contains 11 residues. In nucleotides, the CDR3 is TGCAGCGTCAGCGCTCAAGAGACCCAGTACTTC. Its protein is CSVSAQETQYF.

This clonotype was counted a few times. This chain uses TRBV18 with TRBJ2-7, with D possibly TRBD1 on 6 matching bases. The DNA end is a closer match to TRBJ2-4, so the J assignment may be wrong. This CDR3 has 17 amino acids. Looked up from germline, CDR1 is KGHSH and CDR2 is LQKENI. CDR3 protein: CASSPTTGALSKNIQYF. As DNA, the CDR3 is TGTGCCAGCTCACCGACGACAGGAGCCTTGTCCAAAAACATTCAGTACTTC.

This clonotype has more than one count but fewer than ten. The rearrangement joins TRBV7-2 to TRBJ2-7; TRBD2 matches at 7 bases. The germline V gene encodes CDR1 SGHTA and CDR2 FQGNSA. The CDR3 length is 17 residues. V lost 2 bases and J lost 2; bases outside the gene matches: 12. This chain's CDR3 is CASSLRWGSGVTYEQYF. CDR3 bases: TGTGCCAGCAGCTTACGATGGGGAAGCGGGGTGACCTACGAGCAGTACTTC.

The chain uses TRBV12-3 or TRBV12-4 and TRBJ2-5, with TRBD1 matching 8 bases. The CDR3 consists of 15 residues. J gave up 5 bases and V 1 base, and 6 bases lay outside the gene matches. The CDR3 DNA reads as TGTGCCAGCAGTTTAGGAGGACAGGGTGGGGAGACCCAGTACTTC. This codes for CASSLGGQGGETQYF.

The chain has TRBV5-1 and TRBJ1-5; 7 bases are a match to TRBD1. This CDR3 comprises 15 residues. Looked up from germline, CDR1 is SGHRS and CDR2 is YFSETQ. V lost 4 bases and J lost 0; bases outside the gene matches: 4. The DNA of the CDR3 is TGCGCCAGCAGCATAGGGACAGTTAGCAATCAGCCCCAGCATTTT. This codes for CASSIGTVSNQPQHF. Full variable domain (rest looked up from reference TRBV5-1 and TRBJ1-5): KAGVTQTPRYLIKTRGQQVTLSCSPISGHRSVSWYQQTPGQGLQFLFEYFSETQRNKGNFPGRFSGRQFSNSRSEMNVSTLELGDSALYLCASSIGTVSNQPQHFGDGTRLSIL.

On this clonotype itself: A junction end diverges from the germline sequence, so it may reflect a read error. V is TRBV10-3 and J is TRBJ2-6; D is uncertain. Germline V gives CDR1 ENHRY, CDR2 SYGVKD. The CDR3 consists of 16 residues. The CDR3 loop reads CVISERESSGANVLTF. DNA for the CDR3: TGTGTCATCAGTGAAAGAGAAAGCTCTGGGGCCAACGTCCTGACTTTC.

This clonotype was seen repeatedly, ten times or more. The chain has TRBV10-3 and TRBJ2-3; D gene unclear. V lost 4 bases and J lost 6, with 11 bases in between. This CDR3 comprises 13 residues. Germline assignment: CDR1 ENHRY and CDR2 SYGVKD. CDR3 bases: TGTGCCATCAGTGTCGAGCAGGTGGATACGCAGTATTTT. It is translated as CAISVEQVDTQYF.